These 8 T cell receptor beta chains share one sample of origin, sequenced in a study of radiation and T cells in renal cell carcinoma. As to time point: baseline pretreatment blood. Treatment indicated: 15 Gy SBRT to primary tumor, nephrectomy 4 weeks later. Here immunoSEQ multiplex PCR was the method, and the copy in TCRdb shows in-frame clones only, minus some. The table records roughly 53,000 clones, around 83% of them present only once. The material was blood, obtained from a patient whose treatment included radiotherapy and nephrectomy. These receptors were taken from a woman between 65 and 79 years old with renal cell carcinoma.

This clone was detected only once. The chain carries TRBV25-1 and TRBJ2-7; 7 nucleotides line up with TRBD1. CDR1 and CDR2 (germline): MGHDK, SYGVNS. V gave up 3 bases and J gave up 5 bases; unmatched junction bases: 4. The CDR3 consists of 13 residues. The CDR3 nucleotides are TGTGCCAGCAGTGACCCTACAGGGGACGAGCAGTACTTC. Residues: CASSDPTGDEQYF.

The CDR3 reads CASSLAAGTSYGYTF. The CDR3 DNA is TGTGCCAGCAGCTTAGCCGCAGGGACCTCCTATGGCTACACCTTC. The rearrangement uses TRBV7-2 and TRBJ1-2; D perhaps matches TRBD1 (5 bases). The V end lost 0 bases, the J end lost 4 bases, and 12 bases lay between the germline ends. The germline gives CDR1 SGHTA, CDR2 FQGNSA. The CDR3 totals 15 residues.

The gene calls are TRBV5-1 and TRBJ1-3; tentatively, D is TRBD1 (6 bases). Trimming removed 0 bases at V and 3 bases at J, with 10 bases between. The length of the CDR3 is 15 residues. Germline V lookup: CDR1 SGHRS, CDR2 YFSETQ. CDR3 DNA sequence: TGCGCCAGCAGCTTGGAGGGGACACTTGGAAACACCATATATTTT. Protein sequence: CASSLEGTLGNTIYF.

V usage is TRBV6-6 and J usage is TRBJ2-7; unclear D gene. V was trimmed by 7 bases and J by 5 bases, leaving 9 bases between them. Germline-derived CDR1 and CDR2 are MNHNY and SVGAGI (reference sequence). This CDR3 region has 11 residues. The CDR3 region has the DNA TGTGCCAGCACCGAAGGGAACGAGCAGTACTTC. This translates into CASTEGNEQYF.

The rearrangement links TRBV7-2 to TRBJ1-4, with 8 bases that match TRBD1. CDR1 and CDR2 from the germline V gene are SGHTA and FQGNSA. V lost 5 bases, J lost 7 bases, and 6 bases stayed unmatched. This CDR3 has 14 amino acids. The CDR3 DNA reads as TGTGCCAGCAGCCCCCCAGGGGGCGGTGAAAAACTGTTTTTT. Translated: CASSPPGGGEKLFF.

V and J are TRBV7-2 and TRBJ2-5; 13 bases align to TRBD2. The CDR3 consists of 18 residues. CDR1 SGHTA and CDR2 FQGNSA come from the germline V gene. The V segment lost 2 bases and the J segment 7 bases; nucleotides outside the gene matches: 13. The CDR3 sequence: CASSLQLSGTSGIATQYF. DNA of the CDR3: TGTGCCAGCAGCTTACAATTAAGCGGGACTAGCGGGATTGCGACCCAGTACTTC. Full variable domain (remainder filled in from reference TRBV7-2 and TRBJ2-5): GAGVSQSPSNKVTEKGKDVELRCDPISGHTALYWYRQSLGQGLEFLIYFQGNSAPDKSGLPSDRFSAERTGGSVSTLTIQRTQQEDSAVYLCASSLQLSGTSGIATQYFGPGTRLLVL.

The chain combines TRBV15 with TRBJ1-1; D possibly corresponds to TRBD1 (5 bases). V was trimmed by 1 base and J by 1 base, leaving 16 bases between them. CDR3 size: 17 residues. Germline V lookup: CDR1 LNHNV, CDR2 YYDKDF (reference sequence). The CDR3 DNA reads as TGTGCCACCAGCAGAGCCCACGACGGAGGGGCGAACACTGAAGCTTTCTTT. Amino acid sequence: CATSRAHDGGANTEAFF.

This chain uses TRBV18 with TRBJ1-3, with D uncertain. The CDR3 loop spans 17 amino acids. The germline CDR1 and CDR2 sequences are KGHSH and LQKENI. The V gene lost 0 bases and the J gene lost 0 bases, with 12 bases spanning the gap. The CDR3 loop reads CASSPPFEGSSGNTIYF. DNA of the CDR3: TGTGCCAGCTCACCACCTTTTGAAGGGAGCTCTGGAAACACCATATATTTT. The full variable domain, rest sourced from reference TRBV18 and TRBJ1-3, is NAGVMQNPRHLVRRRGQEARLRCSPMKGHSHVYWYRQLPEEGLKFMVYLQKENIIDESGMPKERFSAEFPKEGPSILRIQQVVRGDSAAYFCASSPPFEGSSGNTIYFGEGSWLTVV.